The 30 T cell receptor beta chains presented below share a single source sample, sequenced in a study of cytomegalovirus exposure and HLA in healthy donors. The primer mix had 60 Vbeta and 13 Jbeta primers. TCRdb's copy holds only in-frame clones and misses some; the assay was immunoSEQ multiplex PCR. The sample contains about 110,000 clones, roughly 83% of which appear only once. The material sequenced was PBMCs. Receptors originate from a woman aged 18 to 35 in good health and CMV-seropositive.

J is TRBJ2-7 and V is TRBV5-1; weak D call: TRBD2 (5 bases). The germline V gene encodes CDR1 SGHRS and CDR2 YFSETQ. The CDR3 spans 15 residues. Trimming took 0 bases from V and 0 from J, leaving 10 bases between them. DNA for the CDR3: TGCGCCAGCAGCTTGGGACTAACGAGCTCCTACGAGCAGTACTTC. It codes for CASSLGLTSSYEQYF.

The chain joins TRBV18 to TRBJ2-6; tentatively, D is TRBD1 (5 bases). The CDR3 contains 14 residues. V was pared by 6 bases and J by 4 bases, with 10 bases between. The germline V gene encodes CDR1 KGHSH and CDR2 LQKENI. CDR3 region: CASSDSSGANVLTF. CDR3 coding DNA: TGTGCCAGCTCCGACAGCTCCGGGGCCAACGTCCTGACTTTC.

The chain combines TRBV15 with TRBJ2-1, with 8 bases matching TRBD2. There are 15 residues in the CDR3. V was clipped by 0 bases and J by 7 bases; unmatched bases: 5. The germline V gene encodes CDR1 LNHNV and CDR2 YYDKDF (reference sequence). CDR3 sequence reads: CATSRESGSLNEQFF. As DNA, the CDR3 is TGTGCCACCAGCAGAGAGAGCGGGAGTTTAAATGAGCAGTTCTTC.

The table lists this clone with a few counts. This chain links TRBV4-1 with TRBJ1-4, with D perhaps matching TRBD1 (5 bases). The CDR3 is made up of 18 amino acids. CDR1 MGHRA and CDR2 YSYEKL come from the germline V gene. With 4 bases removed from V and 0 bases from J, the gap between germline ends came to 18 bases. CDR3 nucleotide sequence: TGCGCCAGCAGCCCCGACAGAGAGGAAGGACCAACTAATGAAAAACTGTTTTTT. Its protein is CASSPDREEGPTNEKLFF.

Note on this clone: Relative to the germline gene, one junction end is altered; a read error may explain this. The rearrangement links TRBV10-3 to TRBJ2-1, with 15 bases identical to TRBD2. This CDR3 has 16 residues. Germline CDR1 and CDR2: ENHRY and SYGVKD. The CDR3: CAFSRGLAGGPGEQFF. CDR3 in DNA: TGTGCCTTCAGTCGAGGACTAGCGGGAGGGCCAGGTGAGCAGTTCTTC.

The V call is TRBV10-3, the J call TRBJ2-7, with D hard to call. Deletions cut 11 bases from V and 6 bases from J, with 8 bases between. This CDR3 has 9 amino acids. Germline CDR1 is ENHRY and CDR2 is SYGVKD. CDR3 region: CAAGSEQYF. CDR3 sequence (DNA): TGTGCCGCAGGTAGCGAGCAGTACTTC.

The V call is TRBV7-3, the J call TRBJ2-7, with 12 bases lining up with TRBD1. Germline lookup yields CDR1 SGHTA and CDR2 FQGTGA. There are 18 residues in the CDR3. V lost 8 bases and J lost 2; bases outside the gene matches: 16. The CDR3 sequence: CASQPPGQGAHKTYEQYF. CDR3 DNA sequence: TGTGCCAGCCAGCCCCCGGGACAGGGGGCCCACAAGACCTACGAGCAGTACTTC.

V and J are TRBV4-1 and TRBJ1-2; D not certain. Trimming left V 6 bases short and J 8 bases short, with 16 bases between. The CDR3 extends over 13 amino acids. Per germline, CDR1 MGHRA and CDR2 YSYEKL. The CDR3 nucleotides read TGCGCCAGCAGTGTCCGGGAGTACGAGGGCTACACCTTC. Its translation: CASSVREYEGYTF.

This sequence joins TRBV15 and TRBJ1-4; D gene unclear. The CDR3 is made up of 12 amino acids. CDR1 is LNHNV, CDR2 YYDKDF, per germline (reference sequence). The V and J ends lost 3 bases and 10 bases respectively, with 9 bases between them. The CDR3 sequence: CATSSQVAKLFF. CDR3 in DNA: TGTGCCACCAGCAGTCAGGTTGCAAAACTGTTTTTT.

The chain employs TRBV5-1 and TRBJ1-2; D gene unclear. CDR1 and CDR2 from the germline V gene are SGHRS and YFSETQ. This CDR3 has 14 residues. Trimming shortened V by 4 bases and J by 3 bases, and 13 bases separated the two germline ends. CDR3 sequence reads: CASSLDGSDYGYTF. The CDR3 DNA reads TGCGCCAGCAGCCTGGACGGCAGCGACTATGGCTACACCTTC.

This chain connects TRBV7-9 to TRBJ1-5; D is unclear. The CDR3 contains 15 residues. Trimming pared 4 bases from V and 2 bases from J, leaving 12 bases between. CDR1 is SEHNR, CDR2 FQNEAQ, per germline (reference sequence). The CDR3 loop reads CASSSTEGGNQPQHF. As DNA, the CDR3 is TGTGCCAGCAGCTCCACAGAGGGTGGCAATCAGCCCCAGCATTTT.

The rearrangement uses TRBV6-1 and TRBJ2-3; 9 bases are shared with TRBD1. The CDR3 consists of 12 residues. Germline CDR1 is MNHNS and CDR2 is SASEGT. After removal of 5 bases from V and 9 bases from J, the junction contained 3 bases not matched to a gene. Here the CDR3 reads CASSQTGGTQYF. DNA of the CDR3: TGTGCCAGCAGTCAGACAGGGGGGACGCAGTATTTT.

In its sample, this clone was seen once. V is TRBV6-1 and J is TRBJ1-1, with D tentatively TRBD1 (5 bases). The germline CDR1 and CDR2 sequences are MNHNS and SASEGT. The V end was cut by 5 bases, the J end by 3 bases, with 10 bases between. CDR3 size: 13 residues. CDR3 nucleotide sequence: TGTGCCAGCAGTCCCCCAGGGCACACTGAAGCTTTCTTT. Translation: CASSPPGHTEAFF.

The rearrangement uses TRBV2 and TRBJ1-2; possibly TRBD1 for D (5 bases). Germline lookup yields CDR1 SNHLY and CDR2 FYNNEI. The CDR3 extends over 16 amino acids. V lost 2 bases and J lost 3, with 16 bases in between. CDR3 residues: CASSETPGQRHYGYTF. The CDR3 nucleotides read TGTGCCAGCAGTGAAACTCCAGGGCAGAGGCACTATGGCTACACCTTC.

This rearrangement joins TRBV12-5 to TRBJ2-7; a possible D gene is TRBD1 (5 bases). The germline gives CDR1 LGHNT, CDR2 FRNRAP. The length of the CDR3 is 12 residues. V was clipped by 9 bases and J by 6 bases, with 15 bases between them. The CDR3 here is CASGAGSGEQYF. The CDR3 bases are TGTGCTAGCGGCGCAGGGTCTGGCGAGCAGTACTTC.

This chain links TRBV5-1 with TRBJ1-2, with D uncertain. Germline CDR1 reads SGHRS; CDR2 reads YFSETQ. This CDR3 has 15 amino acids. V lost 2 bases and J 2 bases, leaving 13 bases between the germline ends. The CDR3 is CASSFRGRTNYGYTF. The DNA for the CDR3 is TGCGCCAGCAGCTTTCGGGGTCGCACGAACTATGGCTACACCTTC.

This sequence joins TRBV5-1 and TRBJ1-5; 9 nucleotides align to TRBD1. This CDR3 comprises 14 residues. Germline assignment: CDR1 SGHRS and CDR2 YFSETQ. The trim removed 3 bases at V and 4 bases at J, leaving 2 bases unmatched. The CDR3 protein is CASSSGTGNQPQHF. CDR3 DNA sequence: TGCGCCAGCAGCTCTGGGACAGGGAATCAGCCCCAGCATTTT.

This sequence joins TRBV11-2 and TRBJ1-5; D unclear. Per germline, CDR1 SGHAT and CDR2 FQNNGV. The CDR3 spans 16 residues. With 4 bases removed from V and 0 bases from J, the gap between germline ends came to 13 bases. CDR3 amino acids: CASSSLAAYSNQPQHF. The CDR3 nucleotides are TGTGCCAGCAGCTCACTTGCGGCATATAGCAATCAGCCCCAGCATTTT.

J is TRBJ2-7 and V is TRBV2, with 8 bases lining up with TRBD2. This CDR3 is 15 amino acids long. The J segment lost 6 bases and the V segment lost 6 bases, leaving 13 bases of the junction unmatched. CDR1 and CDR2 (germline): SNHLY, FYNNEI. The CDR3 DNA reads TGTGCCAGCAGGCGTAGCGGGATAACTCAGGCCGAGCAGTACTTC. Translating gives CASRRSGITQAEQYF.

CDR3 sequence: CASSPPGQAREYF. CDR3 coding DNA: TGTGCCAGCAGTCCTCCGGGACAGGCAAGGGAGTACTTC. The rearrangement uses TRBV6-6 and TRBJ2-7, with 8 bases fitting TRBD1. The CDR3 has 13 amino acids. Germline trimming cut 5 bases from V and 11 bases from J; bases unmatched to any gene: 11. Germline values: CDR1 MNHNY, CDR2 SVGAGI (reference sequence).

This chain uses TRBV2 with TRBJ1-1; D may be TRBD1 (5 bases). V lost 6 bases and J lost 4, with 12 bases in between. The CDR3 length is 13 residues. In germline, CDR1 is SNHLY, CDR2 FYNNEI. The chain's CDR3 is CASSPSGITEAFF. CDR3 bases: TGTGCCAGCAGCCCTTCAGGGATCACTGAAGCTTTCTTT.

The V gene is TRBV5-1, the J gene TRBJ1-1, with 8 bases fitting TRBD1. CDR3 size: 14 residues. Germline assignment: CDR1 SGHRS and CDR2 YFSETQ. Trimming cost V 3 bases and J 1 base; bases outside gene matches: 2. The DNA for the CDR3 is TGCGCCAGCAGCTCCGGGACAGGGAACACTGAAGCTTTCTTT. Protein product: CASSSGTGNTEAFF.

This sequence joins TRBV2 and TRBJ2-2, with 8 bases lining up with TRBD1. J was trimmed by 3 bases and V by 4 bases; bases with no gene match: 7. Germline V gene sequence: CDR1 SNHLY, CDR2 FYNNEI. The CDR3 has 16 residues. As DNA, the CDR3 is TGTGCCAGCAGTGCCCCCAGGGGGCTTGACACCGGGGAGCTGTTTTTT. As protein: CASSAPRGLDTGELFF.

V and J are TRBV5-1 and TRBJ2-3; perhaps TRBD1 as D (6 bases). Germline CDR1 SGHRS, CDR2 YFSETQ. The CDR3 sequence is 15 residues long. The ends were cut back, 5 bases at V and 1 base at J, with 14 bases in the middle. The CDR3 is CASSQQGRGTDTQYF. DNA for the CDR3: TGCGCCAGCAGTCAACAGGGAAGGGGCACAGATACGCAGTATTTT.

This clone was seen only once. The DNA for the CDR3 is TGTGCCAGCACACGGCTAGCGACCACCTACGAGCAGTACTTC. Its protein is CASTRLATTYEQYF. V usage is TRBV5-4 and J usage is TRBJ2-7; tentatively, D is TRBD2 (6 bases). Trimming removed 6 bases from V and 2 bases from J, with 15 bases in between. The CDR3 loop spans 14 amino acids. The germline V gene has CDR1 SGHNT and CDR2 YYREEE (reference sequence). Variable domain in full (rest from reference TRBV5-4 and TRBJ2-7): ETGVTQSPTHLIKTRGQQVTLRCSSQSGHNTVSWYQQALGQGPQFIFQYYREEENGRGNFPPRFSGLQFPNYSSELNVNALELDDSALYLCASTRLATTYEQYFGPGTRLTVT.

This clone was recorded a few times. The chain has TRBV6-6 and TRBJ2-7; 7 bases align to TRBD2. J lost 0 bases, V lost 2 bases, and 7 bases had no gene match. This CDR3 is 16 amino acids long. Germline CDR1 and CDR2: MNHNY and SVGAGI (reference sequence). CDR3 sequence: CASSYQTGDYSYEQYF. The CDR3, as DNA: TGTGCCAGCAGTTACCAGACCGGGGACTACTCCTACGAGCAGTACTTC.

As regards this clone: The sample has other DNA sequences that encode this CDR3 too. The V gene is TRBV6-6, the J gene TRBJ1-6, with unresolved D. V gave up 2 bases and J gave up 1 base, with 6 bases separating them. The CDR3 length is 15 residues. Germline CDR1 MNHNY, CDR2 SVGAGI (reference sequence). In DNA form, the CDR3 reads TGTGCCAGCAGTTACCGGGAGTCCTATAATTCACCCCTCCACTTT. This sequence encodes CASSYRESYNSPLHF.

This clone was seen only a few times. The chain uses TRBV6-1 and TRBJ2-7, with 8 bases fitting TRBD2. The CDR3 is 17 residues long. Germline-derived CDR1 and CDR2 are MNHNS and SASEGT. Trimming cost V 0 bases and J 6 bases; bases outside gene matches: 13. The CDR3 spells CASSEAQGLEAGFEQYF. For the CDR3, the DNA is TGTGCCAGCAGTGAAGCGCAGGGACTAGAGGCGGGGTTCGAGCAGTACTTC.

This clone occurred a few times. The chain is built from TRBV7-9 and TRBJ2-1; 8 bases are a match to TRBD2. Germline-derived CDR1 and CDR2 are SEHNR and FQNEAQ (reference sequence). V lost 3 bases and J lost 6; bases outside the gene matches: 4. The CDR3 length is 14 residues. The CDR3 loop is CASSFNGRGNEQFF. The CDR3 region has the DNA TGTGCCAGCAGCTTTAACGGGAGGGGCAATGAGCAGTTCTTC. The entire variable domain, with the rest obtained from reference TRBV7-9 and TRBJ2-1, is as follows: DTGVSQNPRHKITKRGQNVTFRCDPISEHNRLYWYRQTLGQGPEFLTYFQNEAQLEKSRLLSDRFSAERPKGSFSTLEIQRTEQGDSAMYLCASSFNGRGNEQFFGPGTRLTVL.

This clone was recorded only once. CDR3 bases: TGTGCCAGCAGTGTCTCCAGAGACAGGGACGATTGGCAAGAGACCCAGTACTTC. As protein: CASSVSRDRDDWQETQYF. This chain joins TRBV6-4 and TRBJ2-5, with TRBD1 matching over 7 bases. The CDR3 consists of 18 residues. Per the germline V gene, CDR1 is MRHNA and CDR2 is SNTAGT. V trimming: 4 bases; J trimming: 2 bases; junction bases outside the gene matches: 16.